These 19 T cell receptor beta chains originate from one sample sequenced in a study of regulatory T cells in long-lasting Graves disease. Relying on iRepertoire HTBI primers and Arm-PCR of CDR3 regions, the team built TCR beta libraries. A single record per CDR3 protein comes from TCRdb applying MiXCR to the multiplex PCR reads. This table has around 320,000 distinct CDR3 sequences, over 15% appearing once. Time point reported: newly diagnosed GD, antithyroid drugs for less than 3 months. Extracted RNA from PBMCs served as the source of the TCR library. The sample was also linked to a second study, of T cells in Graves' hyperthyroidism and ophthalmopathy.

The specimen was peripheral blood mononuclear cells (PBMCs), collected at new diagnosis, from a patient treated with antithyroid drugs. Receptors originate from a middle-aged man with Graves disease.

This clonotype was detected a few times. CDR3 sequence (DNA): TGTGCCAGCAGTTACAATAGGATTGGCGGTGGCTACACCTTC. Translated, it gives CASSYNRIGGGYTF. This chain connects TRBV6-2 or TRBV6-3 to TRBJ1-2; the D is unclear. CDR3 size: 14 residues. CDR1 MNHEY and CDR2 SVGEGT come from the germline V gene. V was cut by 2 bases and J by 7 bases, with 14 bases left in between.

At least ten counts were recorded for this clonotype. The V and J genes are TRBV5-1 and TRBJ2-7; perhaps D is TRBD1 or TRBD2 (5 bases each). The CDR3 sequence is 16 residues long. Per the germline V gene, CDR1 is SGHRS and CDR2 is YFSETQ. V was shortened by 0 bases and J by 6 bases, with 19 bases between the two germline ends. CDR3 amino acids: CASSLARPSGTVEQYF. The CDR3 DNA follows: TGCGCCAGCAGCTTGGCCCGTCCTTCAGGGACGGTCGAGCAGTACTTC.

This clonotype was picked up a small number of times. V usage is TRBV2 and J usage is TRBJ2-7, with D perhaps given as TRBD1 or TRBD2 (6 bases each). This CDR3 has 15 residues. The V gene's germline CDR1 is SNHLY and CDR2 FYNNEI. V lost 0 bases, J lost 4 bases, and 13 bases lay in between. CDR3 sequence reads: CASSEAPGGPYEQYF. The CDR3 DNA follows: TGTGCCAGCAGTGAAGCTCCCGGGGGCCCTTACGAGCAGTACTTC.

This clonotype appeared a few times. The chain has TRBV20-1 and TRBJ1-1; D possibly corresponds to TRBD1 (6 bases). Germline CDR1 and CDR2: DFQATT and SNEGSKA (reference sequence). The V gene lost 3 bases and the J gene lost 5 bases, with 16 bases spanning the gap. The CDR3 is 14 residues long. CDR3 protein: CSASDRQGATEAFF. The DNA of the CDR3 is TGCAGTGCTAGCGACAGGCAGGGAGCAACTGAAGCTTTCTTT.

The chain employs TRBV10-3 and TRBJ1-2; the D gene is possibly TRBD1 (6 bases). Germline lookup yields CDR1 ENHRY and CDR2 SYGVKD. Trimming stripped 2 bases from V and 4 bases from J, with 20 bases between. This CDR3 contains 17 residues. The chain's CDR3 is CAISESLGAGAAYGYTF. For the CDR3, the DNA is TGTGCCATCAGTGAGAGTCTAGGGGCAGGGGCTGCCTATGGCTACACCTTC.

The sample holds many counts of this clonotype. The chain joins TRBV5-1 to TRBJ1-1, with D possibly matching TRBD1 (5 bases). Trimming cost V 4 bases and J 5 bases, with 12 bases left between them. Germline CDR1 reads SGHRS; CDR2 reads YFSETQ. The CDR3 spans 13 residues. Written as DNA, the CDR3 is TGCGCCAGCAGCCCGGTGGGGGGGACTGAAGCTTTCTTT. Translation: CASSPVGGTEAFF.

This clonotype was counted ten times or more. This chain connects TRBV6-1 to TRBJ2-7; D perhaps matches TRBD2 (6 bases). Germline V gives CDR1 MNHNS, CDR2 SASEGT. CDR3 size: 17 residues. Trimming took off 6 bases at V and 0 bases at J, with 21 bases between the two ends. The chain's CDR3 is CASRPYATGTHSYEQYF. The CDR3 bases are TGTGCCAGCAGACCCTACGCCACCGGGACTCACTCCTACGAGCAGTACTTC.

With respect to this clonotype: Possible read error: a much larger clone is one base away. The chain employs TRBV20-1 and TRBJ2-3; D perhaps matches TRBD1 (5 bases). This CDR3 is 12 amino acids long. Germline values: CDR1 DFQATT, CDR2 SNEGSKA (reference sequence). Trimming pared 6 bases from V and 8 bases from J, leaving 15 bases between. CDR3 DNA: TGCAGTGCAAGGACAAGAGCAGGTACGCAGTATTTT. As protein: CSARTRAGTQYF.

With respect to this clonotype: It may be a read error: a sequence one base away is much more abundant. This rearrangement joins TRBV11-2 to TRBJ2-7; D is possibly TRBD1 or TRBD2 (5 bases each). Germline loops: CDR1 SGHAT, CDR2 FQNNGV. CDR3 length equals 15 residues. In nucleotides, the CDR3 is TGTGCCAGCAACTTAGGGACGAAGGTAACCTACGAGCAGTACTTC. Encoded protein: CASNLGTKVTYEQYF.

V gene TRBV4-1 combines with J gene TRBJ2-5; D unclear. In germline, CDR1 is MGHRA, CDR2 YSYEKL. Trimming removed 1 base from V and 1 base from J, with 4 bases in between. The CDR3 consists of 13 residues. This CDR3 reads CASSQVPQETQYF. The DNA of the CDR3 is TGCGCCAGCAGCCAAGTCCCCCAAGAGACCCAGTACTTC.

This clonotype was detected many times. The genes are TRBV7-2 and TRBJ1-2, with D unresolved. Per germline, CDR1 SGHTA and CDR2 FQGNSA. The CDR3 length is 12 residues. Deletions cut 4 bases from V and 7 bases from J, with 10 bases between. This chain's CDR3 is CASSSIGGGYTF. The CDR3, as DNA: TGTGCCAGCAGCTCGATTGGTGGTGGCTACACCTTC.

This clonotype has more than one count but fewer than ten. The V gene is TRBV10-3, the J gene TRBJ2-4; the D is unclear. V gave up 5 bases and J gave up 0 bases, with 11 bases separating them. The CDR3 spans 15 residues. From germline, CDR1 is ENHRY and CDR2 SYGVKD. In DNA form, the CDR3 reads TGTGCCATCAGTCCCGGACCGATAGCCAAAAACATTCAGTACTTC. It codes for CAISPGPIAKNIQYF.

This clonotype was found many times. The genes are TRBV6-2 or TRBV6-3 and TRBJ1-5, with TRBD1 matching 9 bases. Unmatched junction bases numbered 7, after V lost 7 bases and J lost 6 bases. Germline V gene lookup returns CDR1 MNHEY and CDR2 SVGEGT. The CDR3 runs 14 residues. The CDR3 nucleotides read TGTGCCAGCAAGAGGACAGGGGATGGTCAGCCCCAGCATTTT. Translated, it gives CASKRTGDGQPQHF.

There are many counts of this clonotype. The V gene is TRBV20-1, the J gene TRBJ2-7; perhaps D is TRBD1 or TRBD2 (6 bases each). The CDR3 length is 11 residues. With 3 bases removed from V and 5 bases from J, the gap between germline ends came to 8 bases. Germline CDR1 DFQATT, CDR2 SNEGSKA (reference sequence). The CDR3 DNA reads as TGCAGTGCTAGCGGGGGCAACGAGCAGTACTTC. As protein: CSASGGNEQYF.

The chain joins TRBV5-6 to TRBJ2-2; no clear D gene. The CDR3 spans 14 residues. Germline V CDR1 and CDR2: SGHDT, YYEEEE. Trimming removed 0 bases from V and 6 bases from J, with 9 bases in between. The CDR3 sequence is CASSLAHVSGELFF. CDR3 coding DNA: TGTGCCAGCAGCTTGGCCCACGTTTCCGGGGAGCTGTTTTTT.

The chain joins TRBV29-1 to TRBJ1-3; D is ambiguous. Germline values: CDR1 SQVTM, CDR2 ANQGSEA. With 7 bases removed from V and 3 bases from J, the gap between germline ends came to 10 bases. The CDR3 totals 12 residues. In DNA, the CDR3 is TGCAGCGGTGCCCTACATGGAAACACCATATATTTT. Residues: CSGALHGNTIYF.

This clonotype occurred a few times. The J gene is TRBJ1-5, the V gene TRBV30; D might be TRBD1 (6 bases). CDR3 length: 15 residues. Trimming removed 3 bases from V and 4 bases from J, with 16 bases in between. CDR1 GTSNPN and CDR2 SVGIG come from the germline V gene (reference sequence). The CDR3: CAWSDGTLANQPQHF. CDR3 nucleotide sequence: TGTGCCTGGAGCGATGGGACATTAGCTAATCAGCCCCAGCATTTT.

This clonotype was seen ten or more times. The rearrangement uses TRBV28 and TRBJ1-5, with TRBD1 matching 9 bases. Germline CDR1 reads MDHEN; CDR2 reads SYDVKM. The CDR3 totals 16 residues. J gave up 7 bases and V 4 bases, and 11 bases lay outside the gene matches. The DNA of the CDR3 is TGTGCCAGCAGTTCCCCCGGGACAGGGTTCGGCCAGCCCCAGCATTTT. Encoded protein: CASSSPGTGFGQPQHF.

The J gene is TRBJ1-1, the V gene TRBV12-3 or TRBV12-4; weak D call: TRBD1 (6 bases). V shed 1 base and J shed 11 bases, with 11 bases lying between them. CDR3 length: 12 residues. This chain's CDR3 is CASSLVRGLAFF. The CDR3 DNA follows: TGTGCCAGCAGTTTAGTGCGGGGGCTGGCTTTCTTT.